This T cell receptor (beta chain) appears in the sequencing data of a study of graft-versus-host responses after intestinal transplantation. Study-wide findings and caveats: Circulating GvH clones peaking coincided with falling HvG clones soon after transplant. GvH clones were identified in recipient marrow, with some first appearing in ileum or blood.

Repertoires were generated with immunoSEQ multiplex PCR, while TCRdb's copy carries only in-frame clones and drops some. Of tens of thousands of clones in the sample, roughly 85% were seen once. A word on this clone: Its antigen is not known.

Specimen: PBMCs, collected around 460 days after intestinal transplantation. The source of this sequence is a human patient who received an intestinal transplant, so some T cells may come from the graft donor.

CDR3 region: CASSSPDRDFNQPQHF. CDR3 in DNA: TGTGCCAGCAGTTCCCCCGACAGGGACTTCAATCAGCCCCAGCATTTT. This chain connects TRBV6-5 to TRBJ1-5; TRBD1 agrees at 7 bases. Trimming removed 4 bases from V and 3 bases from J; junction bases left unmatched: 9. The germline V gene encodes CDR1 MNHEY and CDR2 SVGAGI. The CDR3 contains 16 residues.